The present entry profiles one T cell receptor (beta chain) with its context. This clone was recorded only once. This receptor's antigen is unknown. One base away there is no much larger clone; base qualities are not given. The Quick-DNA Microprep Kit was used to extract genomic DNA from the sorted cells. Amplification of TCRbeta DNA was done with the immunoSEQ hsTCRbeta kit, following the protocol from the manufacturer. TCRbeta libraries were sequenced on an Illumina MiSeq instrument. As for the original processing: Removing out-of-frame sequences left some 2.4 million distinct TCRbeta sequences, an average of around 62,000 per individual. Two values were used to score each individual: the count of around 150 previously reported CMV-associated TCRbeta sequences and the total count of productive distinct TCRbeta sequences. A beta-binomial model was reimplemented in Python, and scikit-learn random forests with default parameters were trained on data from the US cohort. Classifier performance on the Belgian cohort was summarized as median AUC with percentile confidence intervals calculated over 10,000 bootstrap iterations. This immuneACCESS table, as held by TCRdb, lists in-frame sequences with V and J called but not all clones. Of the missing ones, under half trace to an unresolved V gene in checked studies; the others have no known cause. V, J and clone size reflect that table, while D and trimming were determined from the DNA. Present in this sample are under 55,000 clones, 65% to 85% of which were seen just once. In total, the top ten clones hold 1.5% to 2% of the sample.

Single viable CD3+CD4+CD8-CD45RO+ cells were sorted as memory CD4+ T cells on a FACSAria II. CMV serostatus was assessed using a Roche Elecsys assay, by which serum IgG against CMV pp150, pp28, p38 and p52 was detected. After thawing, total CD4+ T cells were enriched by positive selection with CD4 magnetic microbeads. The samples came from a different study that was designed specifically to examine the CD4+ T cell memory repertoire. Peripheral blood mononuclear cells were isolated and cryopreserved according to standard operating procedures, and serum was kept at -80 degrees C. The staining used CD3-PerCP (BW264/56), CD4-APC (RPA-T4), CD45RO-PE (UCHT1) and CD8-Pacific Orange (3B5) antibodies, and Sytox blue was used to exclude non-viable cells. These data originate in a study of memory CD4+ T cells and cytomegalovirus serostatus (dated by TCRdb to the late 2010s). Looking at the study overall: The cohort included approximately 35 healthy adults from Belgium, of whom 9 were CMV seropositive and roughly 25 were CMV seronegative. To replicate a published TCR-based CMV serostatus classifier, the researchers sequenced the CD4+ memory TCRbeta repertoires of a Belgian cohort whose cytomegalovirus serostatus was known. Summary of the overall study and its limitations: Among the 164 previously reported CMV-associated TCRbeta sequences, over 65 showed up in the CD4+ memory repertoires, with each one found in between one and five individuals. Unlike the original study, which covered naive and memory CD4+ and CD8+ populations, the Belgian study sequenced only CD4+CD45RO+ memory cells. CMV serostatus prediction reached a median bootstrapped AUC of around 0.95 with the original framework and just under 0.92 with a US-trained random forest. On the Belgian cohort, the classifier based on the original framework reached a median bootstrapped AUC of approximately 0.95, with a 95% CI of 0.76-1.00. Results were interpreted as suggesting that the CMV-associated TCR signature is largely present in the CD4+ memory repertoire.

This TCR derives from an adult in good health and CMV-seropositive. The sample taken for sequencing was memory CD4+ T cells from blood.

The CDR3 reads as follows: CASKSGRYSYNEQFF. Here is the DNA: TGTGCCAGTAAAAGCGGGAGGTACTCCTACAATGAGCAGTTCTTC. The chain employs TRBV28 and TRBJ2-1; 9 central bases correspond to TRBD2. From the cysteine up to the phenylalanine, the CDR3 has a length of 15 residues. Only CDR3 DNA is held: 45 bases, read in frame from base 1. Germline trimming: 9 bases from V, 0 bases from J; junction bases outside gene matches: 6. Via the germline V gene, CDR1 is MDHEN and CDR2 SYDVKM.